Listed below are T cell receptor beta chains from one sample, sequenced in a study of blood T cell repertoires in COVID-19. Data came from immunoSEQ multiplex PCR; TCRdb stores just in-frame clones and leaves some out. In the table there are tens of thousands of clones, approximately 86% of which are singletons. The sequencing input was peripheral blood. The receptors shown here come from a middle-aged man with acute or convalescent COVID-19. Each CDR3 is given without its conserved first and last residue. D genes are given only for firm matches.

D gene | J gene | V gene | CDR3 protein
. | TRBJ2-5 | TRBV5-1 | ASSFDRHQETQY
. | TRBJ1-2 | TRBV12-3/TRBV12-4 | ASSQGLYYGYT
TRBD2 | TRBJ2-1 | TRBV5-4 | ASSRDLAGVHNEQF
. | TRBJ2-2 | TRBV6-5 | ASSRRQEAGELF
. | TRBJ2-7 | TRBV5-1 | ASSLGGNQASEQY
TRBD1 | TRBJ2-7 | TRBV5-1 | ASTPDRGSYEQY
TRBD1 | TRBJ1-6 | TRBV4-2 | ASSQGQGTNSPLH
. | TRBJ1-1 | TRBV6-5 | ASRSNLNTEAF
. | TRBJ2-5 | TRBV2 | ASSEGDWHQETQY
TRBD1 | TRBJ1-1 | TRBV18 | ASSQGQGGGTEAF
. | TRBJ1-2 | TRBV10-2 | ASSGRENYGYT
TRBD2 | TRBJ2-3 | TRBV5-4 | ASSSSWTSGTDTQY
TRBD1 | TRBJ2-3 | TRBV5-4 | ASRPDRFTDTQY
TRBD1 | TRBJ1-5 | TRBV18 | ASSRRGLLSNQPQH
. | TRBJ2-7 | TRBV7-8 | ASSLILGGNYEQY
. | TRBJ2-1 | TRBV12-2 | AIAGLAGDFYNEQF
. | TRBJ1-2 | TRBV5-1 | ASSLAGQEGGYT
. | TRBJ1-3 | TRBV7-6 | ASSYDTSSGNTIY
TRBD1 | TRBJ2-1 | TRBV28 | ASSTGTGDLWNEQF
TRBD2 | TRBJ2-3 | TRBV7-2 | ASSLKGYSGSVSDTQY
. | TRBJ1-1 | TRBV7-9 | ASSLAGGTTEAF
. | TRBJ1-1 | TRBV30 | ALSGQTNTEAF
TRBD2 | TRBJ2-7 | TRBV5-1 | ASSLFSGANYEQY
TRBD1 | TRBJ1-3 | TRBV7-9 | ASSPGQGYGNTIY
. | TRBJ1-3 | TRBV7-9 | ASSPHVVTIY
. | TRBJ2-1 | TRBV5-1 | ASSFGRGSDEQF
. | TRBJ2-1 | TRBV7-3 | ASSPTSYNEQF
. | TRBJ2-2 | TRBV7-6 | ASSSNPTGELF
. | TRBJ2-3 | TRBV27 | ASSLTGISADTQY
. | TRBJ1-1 | TRBV24-1 | ATKGRGSTEAF
. | TRBJ1-1 | TRBV5-1 | ASSLELTGTEAF
TRBD1 | TRBJ1-5 | TRBV5-6 | ASSSDRGNQPQH
. | TRBJ2-3 | TRBV14 | ASSQQGLGDTQY
. | TRBJ2-1 | TRBV27 | ASSFGGNYNEQF
TRBD1 | TRBJ2-7 | TRBV12-3/TRBV12-4 | ASIGTGSYEQY
. | TRBJ1-5 | TRBV7-8 | ASSSQGRNQPQH
TRBD1 | TRBJ1-1 | TRBV2 | ASSDSYRGGRAF
TRBD1 | TRBJ1-2 | TRBV6-5 | ASSLDRGDGYT
TRBD1 | TRBJ1-4 | TRBV28 | ASSGHRGRSEKLF
TRBD1 | TRBJ1-2 | TRBV19 | ASRTTGTGYGYT
. | TRBJ1-1 | TRBV19 | ASSIGTAGPLNTEAF
TRBD2 | TRBJ2-7 | TRBV13 | ASSLGTRGGSGEQY
TRBD1 | TRBJ2-2 | TRBV28 | ASSLGQGETAGELF
TRBD1 | TRBJ1-3 | TRBV5-4 | ASSLDRANTIY
TRBD1 | TRBJ1-6 | TRBV27 | ASSLSPTGGHNSPLH
. | TRBJ2-2 | TRBV9 | ASSVGYGPGELF
TRBD1 | TRBJ1-4 | TRBV6-5 | ASSVEPIGGVKLF
TRBD2 | TRBJ2-1 | TRBV7-3 | ASSPIGGGDSYNEQF
TRBD1 | TRBJ1-4 | TRBV25-1 | ASSETGGFSEKLF
TRBD1 | TRBJ1-1 | TRBV25-1 | ASSEPGTVTEAF
. | TRBJ1-1 | TRBV2 | ASSEGKAF
TRBD1 | TRBJ2-3 | TRBV24-1 | ASGQGSTDTQY
. | TRBJ2-7 | TRBV6-5 | ASRSDSHEQY
. | TRBJ1-1 | TRBV5-4 | ASSFSTGEGTEAF